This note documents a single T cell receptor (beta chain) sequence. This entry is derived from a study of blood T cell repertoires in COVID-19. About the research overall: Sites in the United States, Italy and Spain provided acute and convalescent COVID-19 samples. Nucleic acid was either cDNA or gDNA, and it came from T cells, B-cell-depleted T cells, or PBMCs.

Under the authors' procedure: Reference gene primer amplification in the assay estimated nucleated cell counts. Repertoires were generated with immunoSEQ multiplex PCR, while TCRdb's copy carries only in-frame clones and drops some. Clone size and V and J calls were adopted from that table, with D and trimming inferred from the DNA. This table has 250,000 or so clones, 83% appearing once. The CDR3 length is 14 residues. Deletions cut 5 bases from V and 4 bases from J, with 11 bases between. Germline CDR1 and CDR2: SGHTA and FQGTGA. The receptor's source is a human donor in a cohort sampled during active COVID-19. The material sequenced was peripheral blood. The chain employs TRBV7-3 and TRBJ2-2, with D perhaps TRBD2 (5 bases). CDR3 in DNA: TGTGCCAGCAGCCGGAGCGGATCCACCGGGGAGCTGTTTTTT. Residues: CASSRSGSTGELFF. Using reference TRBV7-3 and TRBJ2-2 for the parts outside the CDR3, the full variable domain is GAGVSQTPSNKVTEKGKYVELRCDPISGHTALYWYRQSLGQGPEFLIYFQGTGAADDSGLPNDRFFAVRPEGSVSTLKIQRTERGDSAVYLCASSRSGSTGELFFGEGSRLTVL.